The 13 T cell receptor beta chains listed next were all sequenced from one sample in a study of glioma-infiltrating T cells. Using RNA template, CDR3s of TCR alpha and beta were amplified with iRepertoire arm-PCR. TCRdb reprocessed the multiplex PCR reads via MiXCR and lists one record per CDR3 protein. The data hold 90,000 to 100,000 distinct CDR3 sequences, with 35% to 45% observed a single time. Sequenced: glioma tissue, nonneoplastic brain tissue, or PBMCs (not recorded which). The receptors derive from a human donor with low-grade glioma or glioblastoma, undergoing nonglioma brain surgery, or in good health (not recorded which).

This clonotype was detected many times. J is TRBJ2-3 and V is TRBV25-1; 7 nucleotides agree with TRBD2. The germline V gene has CDR1 MGHDK and CDR2 SYGVNS. J gave up 2 bases and V 6 bases, and 8 bases lay outside the gene matches. This CDR3 contains 15 residues. CDR3 sequence: CASRVSSGDTDTQYF. Here the CDR3 DNA reads TGTGCCAGCAGGGTCTCTAGCGGAGACACAGATACGCAGTATTTT.

This clonotype was seen at least ten times. The V call is TRBV2, the J call TRBJ1-5; tentative D call: TRBD1 (6 bases). The CDR3 consists of 15 residues. Per germline, CDR1 SNHLY and CDR2 FYNNEI. Trimming took 5 bases from V and 7 from J, leaving 18 bases between them. The CDR3: CASSPAQGKGQPQHF. CDR3 DNA: TGTGCCAGCAGTCCGGCCCAGGGGAAGGGGCAGCCCCAGCATTTT.

This clonotype was counted only a few times. The chain is built from TRBV6-1 and TRBJ2-5, with D perhaps being TRBD1 or TRBD2 (5 bases each). The V gene lost 10 bases and the J gene lost 5 bases, with 20 bases spanning the gap. CDR1 is MNHNS, CDR2 SASEGT, per germline. The CDR3 has 14 amino acids. CDR3 sequence: CAIGERADGETQYF. CDR3 DNA sequence: TGTGCCATAGGGGAGAGGGCGGACGGGGAGACCCAGTACTTC.

This clonotype was seen repeatedly, ten times or more. V is TRBV6-1 and J is TRBJ2-7; 8 nucleotides match TRBD1. The CDR3 length is 14 residues. With 6 bases clipped from V and 4 bases from J, the junction kept 8 bases outside the gene matches. Germline CDR1 and CDR2: MNHNS and SASEGT. In DNA form, the CDR3 reads TGTGCCAGCAGAGACGGGACAGGCGGGTACGAGCAGTACTTC. Its protein is CASRDGTGGYEQYF.

This clonotype was recorded at least ten times. The chain carries TRBV20-1 and TRBJ1-5, with 8 nucleotides matching TRBD1. The V segment lost 4 bases and the J segment 6 bases; nucleotides outside the gene matches: 5. The CDR3 is 13 amino acids. Germline V gives CDR1 DFQATT, CDR2 SNEGSKA (reference sequence). CDR3 in DNA: TGCAGTGCTAATGACAGGGGCGGTCAGCCCCAGCATTTT. It translates to CSANDRGGQPQHF.

This clonotype was counted many times. The gene calls are TRBV7-9 and TRBJ1-1, with a weak D call TRBD1 (5 bases). Per the germline V gene, CDR1 is SEHNR and CDR2 is FQNEAQ (reference sequence). The CDR3 sequence is 12 residues long. Trimming pared 3 bases from V and 7 bases from J, leaving 9 bases between. CDR3 loop: CASSFDRGEAFF. The CDR3, as DNA: TGTGCCAGCAGCTTTGACAGAGGTGAAGCTTTCTTT.

This sequence joins TRBV14 and TRBJ2-5, with D hard to call. Germline V gene sequence: CDR1 SGHDN, CDR2 FVKESK. With 4 bases removed from V and 2 bases from J, the gap between germline ends came to 5 bases. This CDR3 spans 12 amino acids. The CDR3 sequence is CASSLRQETQYF. The CDR3 region has the DNA TGTGCCAGCAGCCTCAGACAAGAGACCCAGTACTTC. Using reference TRBV14 and TRBJ2-5 for the parts outside the CDR3, the full variable domain is EAGVTQFPSHSVIEKGQTVTLRCDPISGHDNLYWYRRVMGKEIKFLLHFVKESKQDESGMPNNRFLAERTGGTYSTLKVQPAELEDSGVYFCASSLRQETQYFGPGTRLLVL.

This clonotype was seen repeatedly, ten times or more. The genes are TRBV28 and TRBJ2-6; 9 nucleotides line up with TRBD1. This CDR3 is built from 17 residues. Per the germline V gene, CDR1 is MDHEN and CDR2 is SYDVKM. After removal of 8 bases from V and 0 bases from J, the junction contained 8 bases not matched to a gene. CDR3 amino acids: CASVGTGMFSGANVLTF. For the CDR3, the DNA is TGTGCCAGCGTCGGGACAGGGATGTTCTCTGGGGCCAACGTCCTGACTTTC.

In this sample, this clonotype turned up many times. V usage is TRBV2 and J usage is TRBJ2-5, with 9 bases lining up with TRBD2. This CDR3 contains 15 residues. Germline V lookup: CDR1 SNHLY, CDR2 FYNNEI. The trim removed 4 bases at V and 2 bases at J, leaving 5 bases unmatched. The CDR3 nucleotides read TGTGCCAGCAGTGTTGCGGCGGGGGGGCAAGAGACCCAGTACTTC. Protein: CASSVAAGGQETQYF.

There are many counts of this clonotype. The rearrangement uses TRBV5-8 and TRBJ2-1; 11 nucleotides align to TRBD2. J gave up 9 bases and V 1 base, and 9 bases lay outside the gene matches. Per germline, CDR1 SGHTS and CDR2 YDEGEE. CDR3 length equals 16 residues. The CDR3 spells CASSLLLAGALGEQFF. DNA of the CDR3: TGTGCCAGCAGCTTGTTACTAGCGGGAGCTTTGGGTGAGCAGTTCTTC.

This clonotype has ten or more counts. This sequence joins TRBV20-1 and TRBJ2-7; 8 bases map to TRBD2. Germline assignment: CDR1 DFQATT and CDR2 SNEGSKA (reference sequence). This CDR3 is built from 14 residues. The trim removed 5 bases at V and 3 bases at J, leaving 9 bases unmatched. The CDR3 region has the DNA TGCAGTGCTTCCGGTGGGACTAGTGGCTACGAGCAGTACTTC. Residues: CSASGGTSGYEQYF.

This clonotype was seen at least ten times. This chain joins TRBV5-4 and TRBJ2-7; D is tentatively TRBD1 or TRBD2 (5 bases each). CDR3 length: 13 residues. Germline V gene lookup returns CDR1 SGHNT and CDR2 YYREEE (reference sequence). V was shortened by 4 bases and J by 4 bases, with 12 bases between the two germline ends. The CDR3 DNA reads as TGTGCCAGCAGCCCCGGGACGGTGTACGAGCAGTACTTC. As protein: CASSPGTVYEQYF.

V is TRBV6-2 or TRBV6-3 and J is TRBJ2-1; 11 nucleotides line up with TRBD2. J was trimmed by 7 bases and V by 4 bases; bases with no gene match: 3. The CDR3 has 14 residues. CDR1 is MNHEY and CDR2 is SVGEGT in the germline V gene. Here the CDR3 reads CASSSGTSGNEQFF. CDR3 bases: TGTGCCAGCAGTTCCGGGACTAGCGGTAATGAGCAGTTCTTC.